This T cell receptor (beta chain) was captured in a study of cytomegalovirus exposure and HLA in healthy donors. Primers included in the PCR were 60 Vbeta and 13 Jbeta primers. Data came from immunoSEQ multiplex PCR; TCRdb stores just in-frame clones and leaves some out. The sample has roughly 240,000 clones, around 83% seen once. Sequenced sample: PBMCs. The receptor comes from a girl aged 2 to 9 in good health and CMV-seronegative.

DNA of the CDR3: TGTGCCAGCTCACCGCTAGCGGGAGGGGACTCCTACGAGCAGTACTTC. Protein: CASSPLAGGDSYEQYF. The chain is built from TRBV18 and TRBJ2-7; 12 nucleotides line up with TRBD2. This CDR3 has 16 residues. J was trimmed by 0 bases and V by 3 bases; bases with no gene match: 3. CDR1 is KGHSH and CDR2 is LQKENI in the germline V gene. The full variable domain, in which reference TRBV18 and TRBJ2-7 provide the parts outside the CDR3, is NAGVMQNPRHLVRRRGQEARLRCSPMKGHSHVYWYRQLPEEGLKFMVYLQKENIIDESGMPKERFSAEFPKEGPSILRIQQVVRGDSAAYFCASSPLAGGDSYEQYFGPGTRLTVT.